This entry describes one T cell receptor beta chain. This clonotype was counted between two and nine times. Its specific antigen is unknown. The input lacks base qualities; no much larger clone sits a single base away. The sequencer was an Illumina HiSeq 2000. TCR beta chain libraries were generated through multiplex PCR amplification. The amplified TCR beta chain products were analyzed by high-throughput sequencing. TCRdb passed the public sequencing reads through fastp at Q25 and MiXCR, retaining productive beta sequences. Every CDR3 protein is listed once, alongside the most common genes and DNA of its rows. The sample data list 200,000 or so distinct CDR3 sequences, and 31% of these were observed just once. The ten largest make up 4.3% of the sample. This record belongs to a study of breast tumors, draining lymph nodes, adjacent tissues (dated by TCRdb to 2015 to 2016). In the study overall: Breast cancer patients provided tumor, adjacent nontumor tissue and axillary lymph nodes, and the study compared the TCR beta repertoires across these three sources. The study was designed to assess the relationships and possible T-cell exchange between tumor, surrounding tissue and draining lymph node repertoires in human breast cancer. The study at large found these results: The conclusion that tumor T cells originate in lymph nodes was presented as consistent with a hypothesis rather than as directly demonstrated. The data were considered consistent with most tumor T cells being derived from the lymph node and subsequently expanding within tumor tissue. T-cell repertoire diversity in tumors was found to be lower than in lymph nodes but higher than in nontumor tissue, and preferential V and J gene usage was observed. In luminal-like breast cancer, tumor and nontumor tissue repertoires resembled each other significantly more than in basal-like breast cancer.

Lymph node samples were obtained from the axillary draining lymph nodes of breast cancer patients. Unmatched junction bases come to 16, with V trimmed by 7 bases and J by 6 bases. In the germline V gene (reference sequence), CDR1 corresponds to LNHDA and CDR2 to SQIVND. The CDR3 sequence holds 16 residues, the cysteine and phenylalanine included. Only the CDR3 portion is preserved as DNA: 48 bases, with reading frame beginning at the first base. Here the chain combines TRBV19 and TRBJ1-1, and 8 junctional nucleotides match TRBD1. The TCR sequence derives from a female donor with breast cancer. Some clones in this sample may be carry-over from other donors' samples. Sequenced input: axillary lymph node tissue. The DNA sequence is TGTGCCAGTACCCAGGGCAGGGGGCTCGCTGGGGCTGAAGCTTTCTTT. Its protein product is CASTQGRGLAGAEAFF.